A selection of T cell receptor beta chains follows, all from one sample in a study of identical twins. TCRdb used MiXCR to reprocess the 5' RACE reads, holding one entry per CDR3 protein. Found here are just under 550,000 distinct CDR3 sequences, 13% to 15% of them singletons; the top ten hold about 0.47%. These data are also associated with another study on yellow fever vaccine responses in identical twins.

Material: CD4+ T cells sorted from blood. The receptors come from a woman in her late teens or twenties in good health. Each CDR3 is given with its conserved first and last residue. The D gene is left open where the match is weak. Clone size, where shown, is once, few, many, or a class for clones that have expanded.

d_call cdr3_length j_call clone_size v_call cdr3_aa cdr3_nt
- 11 TRBJ2-1 - TRBV20-1 CSATEGGEQFF TGCAGTGCTACAGAAGGGGGTGAGCAGTTCTTC
TRBD1 15 TRBJ2-1 - TRBV12-3/TRBV12-4 CASRQGQGVFNEQFF TGTGCCAGCAGGCAGGGACAGGGGGTCTTTAATGAGCAGTTCTTC
TRBD2 16 TRBJ2-1 few TRBV20-1 CSATQGGGLSYNEQFF TGCAGTGCTACCCAAGGCGGGGGGCTCTCCTACAATGAGCAGTTCTTC
- 14 TRBJ2-1 many TRBV12-3/TRBV12-4 CASSSERARGEQFF TGTGCCAGCAGTTCCGAGCGGGCACGAGGCGAGCAGTTCTTC
TRBD1 13 TRBJ1-4 few TRBV2 CASFTGQGEKLFF TGTGCCAGCTTTACCGGACAGGGAGAAAAACTGTTTTTT
- 15 TRBJ1-2 few TRBV25-1 CASSEGVTGAYGYTF TGTGCCAGCAGTGAAGGGGTTACGGGTGCCTATGGCTACACCTTC
- 14 TRBJ2-6 - TRBV7-3 CASSGLLGANVLTF TGTGCCAGCTCAGGGTTGTTGGGGGCCAACGTCCTGACTTTC
- 16 TRBJ2-2 - TRBV11-3 CASSLEGRSNTGELFF TGTGCCAGCAGCTTAGAAGGACGCTCGAACACCGGGGAGCTGTTTTTT
- 16 TRBJ2-3 - TRBV7-9 CARDLSGGPGTDTQYF TGTGCCAGAGACCTCTCCGGTGGCCCAGGCACAGATACGCAGTATTTT
TRBD2 15 TRBJ2-3 - TRBV5-1 CASSWGTIDTDTQYF TGCGCCAGCAGCTGGGGGACTATAGACACAGATACGCAGTATTTT
- 16 TRBJ1-3 - TRBV10-3 CAISESGSFSGNTIYF TGTGCCATCAGTGAGTCGGGCTCATTCTCTGGAAACACCATATATTTT
- 12 TRBJ2-1 few TRBV5-1 CASSLQSDEQFF TGCGCCAGCAGCTTGCAGTCGGATGAGCAGTTCTTC
- 15 TRBJ2-4 few TRBV5-1 CASSLGQVAKNIQYF TGCGCCAGCAGCCTGGGACAAGTAGCCAAAAACATTCAGTACTTC
- 14 TRBJ2-3 - TRBV12-3/TRBV12-4 CASRGRESTDTQYF TGTGCCAGCAGGGGGCGAGAAAGCACAGATACGCAGTATTTT
TRBD2 16 TRBJ2-1 few TRBV6-5 CASSSKGLAGRSEQFF TGTGCCAGCAGTTCCAAGGGACTAGCGGGTCGGAGTGAGCAGTTCTTC
TRBD2 15 TRBJ2-5 - TRBV14 CASSLLAGEVETQYF TGTGCCAGCAGCCTACTAGCGGGAGAGGTGGAGACCCAGTACTTC
TRBD1 14 TRBJ2-1 few TRBV12-3/TRBV12-4 CASRSGTGGNEQFF TGTGCCAGCAGATCCGGGACAGGGGGCAATGAGCAGTTCTTC
- 13 TRBJ1-5 - TRBV24-1 CATSGPGFSPQHF TGTGCCACCAGTGGTCCGGGGTTCAGCCCCCAGCATTTT
TRBD1 15 TRBJ1-2 - TRBV27 CASSQGTGIGYGYTF TGTGCCAGCAGTCAAGGGACAGGGATCGGCTATGGCTACACCTTC
- 15 TRBJ1-4 - TRBV5-1 CASSPRLNLGEKLFF TGCGCCAGCAGCCCCCGACTTAATCTGGGTGAAAAACTGTTTTTT
TRBD2 18 TRBJ2-7 few TRBV11-1 CASNPGLAGGVVPHEQYF TGTGCCAGCAACCCGGGACTAGCGGGAGGAGTGGTTCCCCACGAGCAGTACTTC
TRBD2 15 TRBJ2-1 many TRBV29-1 CSVERGAGVSNEQFF TGCAGCGTGGAGCGAGGAGCGGGAGTTTCGAATGAGCAGTTCTTC
- 13 TRBJ2-7 - TRBV6-6 CASTQSPPLEQYF TGTGCCAGCACCCAATCGCCTCCCCTTGAGCAGTACTTC
- 15 TRBJ2-1 - TRBV11-2 CASSLSRGGINEQFF TGTGCCAGCAGCTTATCCAGGGGGGGAATCAATGAGCAGTTCTTC
TRBD2 13 TRBJ2-1 few TRBV20-1 CSATGTSYNEQFF TGCAGTGCCACCGGGACTAGCTACAATGAGCAGTTCTTC
TRBD2 18 TRBJ2-1 - TRBV28 CASRHRDKGLAGHNEQFF TGTGCCAGCAGGCACAGGGATAAGGGACTAGCGGGCCACAATGAGCAGTTCTTC
TRBD2 17 TRBJ2-1 few TRBV7-9 CASSFPGLAGVGNEQFF TGTGCCAGCAGCTTCCCGGGACTAGCGGGAGTGGGCAATGAGCAGTTCTTC
TRBD2 15 TRBJ2-1 few TRBV3-1 CASSPWASGSNEQFF TGTGCCAGCAGCCCGTGGGCTAGCGGGAGTAATGAGCAGTTCTTC
TRBD1 15 TRBJ2-5 - TRBV28 CASSTPGTGGETQYF TGTGCCAGCAGTACCCCCGGGACAGGGGGGGAGACCCAGTACTTC
- 13 TRBJ2-7 many TRBV24-1 CATSASGNYEQYF TGTGCCACCAGTGCGTCCGGCAACTACGAGCAGTACTTC
- 13 TRBJ1-1 - TRBV6-5 CASSYDPGTEAFF TGTGCCAGCAGTTACGATCCAGGGACTGAAGCTTTCTTT
- 14 TRBJ2-5 few TRBV20-1 CSARPGHPQETQYF TGCAGTGCTAGACCCGGACACCCCCAAGAGACCCAGTACTTC
TRBD2 18 TRBJ2-2 - TRBV7-2 CASSLTGLAGGTQGELFF TGTGCCAGCAGCTTAACGGGACTAGCGGGAGGAACCCAGGGGGAGCTGTTTTTT
TRBD1 14 TRBJ1-1 few TRBV6-1 CASSIDRGNTEAFF TGTGCCAGCAGCATTGACAGGGGAAACACTGAAGCTTTCTTT
- 16 TRBJ2-3 few TRBV5-6 CASSVLRIPSTDTQYF TGTGCCAGCAGCGTCCTACGGATCCCTAGCACAGATACGCAGTATTTT
TRBD2 14 TRBJ2-7 many TRBV5-5 CASSLAGVTYEQYF TGTGCCAGCAGCTTAGCGGGAGTGACATACGAGCAGTACTTC
TRBD2 16 TRBJ2-1 - TRBV7-8 CASSLGPQAGWNEQFF TGTGCCAGCAGCTTAGGTCCTCAAGCGGGGTGGAATGAGCAGTTCTTC
- 14 TRBJ2-7 - TRBV18 CASSPLKGPYEQYF TGTGCCAGCTCACCACTAAAGGGGCCCTACGAGCAGTACTTC
TRBD2 18 TRBJ2-2 - TRBV5-4 CASSFRVTSGQNTGELFF TGTGCCAGCAGCTTCAGGGTCACTAGCGGGCAGAACACCGGGGAGCTGTTTTTT
TRBD2 15 TRBJ2-7 few TRBV6-5 CASSYIGSGSDEQYF TGTGCCAGCAGTTACATCGGTAGCGGGAGTGACGAGCAGTACTTC
TRBD2 15 TRBJ2-7 - TRBV6-1 CASSRLAGAVYEQYF TGTGCCAGCAGTCGACTAGCGGGAGCCGTCTACGAGCAGTACTTC
- 15 TRBJ1-1 - TRBV9 CASSPASVGGTEAFF TGTGCCAGCAGCCCGGCGAGCGTCGGGGGGACTGAAGCTTTCTTT
- 13 TRBJ1-1 - TRBV29-1 CSVESGTNTEAFF TGCAGCGTTGAATCGGGGACGAACACTGAAGCTTTCTTT
TRBD2 16 TRBJ2-7 - TRBV7-2 CASSQPASGRTYEQYF TGTGCCAGCAGCCAACCAGCTAGCGGGAGGACCTACGAGCAGTACTTC
- 18 TRBJ2-1 few TRBV5-1 CASSLDGPPIPSYNEQFF TGCGCCAGCAGCTTGGACGGACCACCAATACCCTCCTACAATGAGCAGTTCTTC
TRBD2 18 TRBJ2-1 few TRBV13 CASSPETSGILKGDEQFF TGTGCCAGCAGCCCAGAGACTAGCGGGATCCTCAAGGGGGATGAGCAGTTCTTC
- 17 TRBJ2-1 - TRBV12-2 CASRLPRLKSSYNEQFF TGTGCAAGTCGCTTACCTCGACTGAAAAGCTCCTACAATGAGCAGTTCTTC
- 16 TRBJ2-5 - TRBV3-1 CASSQEGPGSQETQYF TGTGCCAGCAGCCAAGAAGGTCCCGGGTCACAAGAGACCCAGTACTTC
TRBD2 17 TRBJ2-3 - TRBV29-1 CSAFFLTSGGHTDTQYF TGCAGCGCCTTTTTCCTTACTAGCGGGGGTCACACAGATACGCAGTATTTT
- 15 TRBJ1-6 few TRBV28 CASSFLGVDNSPLHF TGTGCCAGCAGTTTCCTTGGTGTGGACAATTCACCCCTCCACTTT